These 22 T cell receptor beta chains came from one sample sequenced in a study of T-cell memory formation after mild COVID-19. TCRdb passed the 5' RACE reads through MiXCR, listing each CDR3 protein once. Altogether 190,000 or so distinct CDR3 sequences are present, about 20% being singletons, with the ten largest covering roughly 24%. Input material: PBMCs or a T cell subset sorted from them (not recorded which). The receptor source for this set is an adult woman who had mild COVID-19 (a few samples of this study predate the infection). Cell type and time point are not known.

This clonotype was detected once. The chain carries TRBV9 and TRBJ2-3; no clear D. This CDR3 comprises 14 residues. The V end was cut by 3 bases, the J end by 2 bases, with 10 bases between. The germline gives CDR1 SGDLS, CDR2 YYNGEE. CDR3 region: CASSGQVPTDTQYF. CDR3 bases: TGTGCCAGCAGCGGACAAGTACCCACAGATACGCAGTATTTT.

V and J are TRBV29-1 and TRBJ1-2; D is ambiguous. CDR1 and CDR2 (germline): SQVTM, ANQGSEA. The CDR3 has 14 amino acids. The V gene lost 4 bases and the J gene lost 8 bases, with 20 bases spanning the gap. The CDR3 DNA sequence: TGCAGCGTTGTCCTAGGCGGGAATCCGGGAGGCTACACCTTC. The encoded protein is CSVVLGGNPGGYTF.

The rearrangement uses TRBV30 and TRBJ2-1; 7 nucleotides agree with TRBD2. V shed 0 bases, J shed 3 bases, and the junction held 8 bases outside the gene matches. The CDR3 spans 16 residues. Germline values: CDR1 GTSNPN, CDR2 SVGIG (reference sequence). The CDR3: CAWSVPRESGYNEQFF. The CDR3 nucleotides read TGTGCCTGGAGTGTGCCGCGGGAGAGTGGCTACAATGAGCAGTTCTTC.

V is TRBV20-1 and J is TRBJ1-1; the D is unclear. This CDR3 is 16 amino acids long. Germline CDR1 is DFQATT and CDR2 is SNEGSKA (reference sequence). V gave up 0 bases and J gave up 1 base, with 15 bases separating them. CDR3 sequence reads: CSARDRRSGWNTEAFF. For the CDR3, the DNA is TGCAGTGCTAGAGATCGCAGATCCGGGTGGAACACTGAAGCTTTCTTT.

This clonotype was seen a few times. The CDR3 sequence: CASSDGNTDTQYF. CDR3 nucleotides: TGTGCCAGCAGTGACGGGAACACAGATACGCAGTATTTT. V usage is TRBV6-4 and J usage is TRBJ2-3; no clear D gene. V was cut by 2 bases and J by 2 bases, with 5 bases left in between. The CDR3 consists of 13 residues. Germline lookup yields CDR1 MRHNA and CDR2 SNTAGT.

This clonotype came up a few times. The chain recombines TRBV15 with TRBJ1-1; no reliable D call. V shed 0 bases and J shed 8 bases, with 13 bases lying between them. This CDR3 spans 14 amino acids. Germline V gene data show CDR1 as LNHNV and CDR2 as YYDKDF (reference sequence). The CDR3 here is CATSRDRGDQEAFF. The CDR3 DNA reads TGTGCCACCAGCAGAGATAGAGGTGATCAGGAAGCTTTCTTT.

This clonotype showed up just a few times. The V call is TRBV27, the J call TRBJ2-7; 7 nucleotides line up with TRBD1. The CDR3 runs 13 residues. Trimming at V came to 7 bases and at J to 1 base, leaving 4 bases not matched to a gene. Germline loops: CDR1 MNHEY, CDR2 SMNVEV (reference sequence). The CDR3 loop reads CASTKGQSYEQYF. In DNA form, the CDR3 reads TGTGCCAGCACCAAGGGACAGTCCTACGAGCAGTACTTC.

This clonotype turned up a few times. The chain links TRBV4-3 to TRBJ2-3, with D tentatively TRBD1 (6 bases). The CDR3 consists of 16 residues. CDR1 and CDR2 from the germline V gene are LGHNA and YSLEER. V lost 0 bases, J lost 3 bases, and 13 bases lay in between. CDR3 DNA: TGCGCCAGCAGCCAAGATCAGGGGTTAGCGACAGATACGCAGTATTTT. The encoded protein is CASSQDQGLATDTQYF.

The chain links TRBV5-1 to TRBJ2-7; 7 bases agree with TRBD1. Trimming cost V 0 bases and J 3 bases; bases outside gene matches: 12. The germline CDR1 and CDR2 sequences are SGHRS and YFSETQ. CDR3 length: 17 amino acids. CDR3 protein: CASSLVATGTAYYEQYF. The CDR3 coding sequence is TGCGCCAGCAGCTTGGTTGCCACCGGGACAGCCTACTACGAGCAGTACTTC.

This rearrangement joins TRBV7-9 to TRBJ2-7; 9 bases map to TRBD2. This CDR3 is 15 amino acids long. Germline V CDR1 and CDR2: SEHNR, FQNEAQ (reference sequence). Unmatched junction bases numbered 4, after V lost 4 bases and J lost 0 bases. CDR3 amino acids: CASSSSGVSSYEQYF. As DNA, the CDR3 is TGTGCCAGCAGCTCTAGCGGGGTTAGCTCCTACGAGCAGTACTTC.

This clonotype has just a few counts. The chain couples TRBV7-8 to TRBJ2-5; tentative D call: TRBD1 (5 bases). The CDR3 extends over 14 amino acids. Germline loops: CDR1 SGHVS, CDR2 FQNEAQ. V lost 1 base and J lost 5, with 11 bases in between. The CDR3 loop reads CASSLGGGRETQYF. The DNA for the CDR3 is TGTGCCAGCAGCTTAGGGGGCGGACGGGAGACCCAGTACTTC. Using reference TRBV7-8 and TRBJ2-5 for the parts outside the CDR3, the full variable domain is GAGVSQSPRYKVAKRGQDVALRCDPISGHVSLFWYQQALGQGPEFLTYFQNEAQLDKSGLPSDRFFAERPEGSVSTLKIQRTQQEDSAVYLCASSLGGGRETQYFGPGTRLLVL.

This clonotype was detected ten times or more. This rearrangement joins TRBV7-9 to TRBJ2-3; 12 bases match TRBD2. Germline V gene sequence: CDR1 SEHNR, CDR2 FQNEAQ (reference sequence). Trimming cost V 6 bases and J 2 bases; bases outside gene matches: 3. This CDR3 spans 15 amino acids. The CDR3 sequence is CASSPSGRATDTQYF. Here the CDR3 DNA reads TGTGCCAGCAGTCCTAGCGGGAGGGCCACAGATACGCAGTATTTT.

This clonotype was detected many times. The chain carries TRBV29-1 and TRBJ2-7; D gene unclear. Germline V lookup: CDR1 SQVTM, CDR2 ANQGSEA. The V and J ends lost 0 bases and 6 bases respectively, with 6 bases between them. CDR3 length: 11 residues. The CDR3 is CSVEDFGEQYF. In DNA, the CDR3 is TGCAGCGTTGAAGATTTCGGCGAGCAGTACTTC.

Here the CDR3 DNA reads TGTGCCAGCAAGGGACCCGTGGCGGATACGCAGTATTTT. It encodes CASKGPVADTQYF. The rearrangement joins TRBV2 to TRBJ2-3; D possibly matches TRBD1 or TRBD2 (5 bases each). The CDR3 consists of 13 residues. The ends were cut back, 7 bases at V and 6 bases at J, with 14 bases in the middle. Looked up from germline, CDR1 is SNHLY and CDR2 is FYNNEI.

This clonotype appeared a few times. This chain uses TRBV4-1 with TRBJ1-3, with D unclear. The V gene lost 1 base and the J gene lost 0 bases, with 16 bases spanning the gap. Germline loops: CDR1 MGHRA, CDR2 YSYEKL. The CDR3 contains 18 residues. The CDR3 is CASSQVGNISPSGNTIYF. CDR3 nucleotides: TGCGCCAGCAGCCAAGTAGGGAATATATCTCCCTCTGGAAACACCATATATTTT.

There are a few counts of this clonotype. CDR3 nucleotides: TGTGCCAGCAGCTTAGATACGGCTAGCGGCGAGCGGGGCGGGCAGTTCTTC. Amino acids: CASSLDTASGERGGQFF. The gene calls are TRBV11-2 and TRBJ2-1; 7 bases match TRBD2. Looked up from germline, CDR1 is SGHAT and CDR2 is FQNNGV. CDR3 size: 17 residues. V lost 0 bases, J lost 12 bases, and 17 bases stayed unmatched.

V is TRBV12-5 and J is TRBJ2-3; D gene unclear. Germline CDR1 LGHNT, CDR2 FRNRAP. The CDR3 extends over 13 amino acids. Trimming pared 2 bases from V and 2 bases from J, leaving 5 bases between. The CDR3 sequence: CASGLITTDTQYF. For the CDR3, the DNA is TGTGCTAGTGGTTTGATCACCACAGATACGCAGTATTTT.

J is TRBJ2-1 and V is TRBV7-8; 9 bases match TRBD2. CDR1 and CDR2 (germline): SGHVS, FQNEAQ. J gave up 7 bases and V 5 bases, and 9 bases lay outside the gene matches. This CDR3 region has 15 residues. The CDR3 DNA reads TGTGCCAGCAGCCCGGCAGCGGGAGGAAGGAATGAGCAGTTCTTC. This encodes CASSPAAGGRNEQFF.

V gene TRBV29-1 combines with J gene TRBJ1-2; tentatively, D is TRBD1 (5 bases). The germline V gene has CDR1 SQVTM and CDR2 ANQGSEA. The CDR3 has 12 amino acids. V was clipped by 2 bases and J by 8 bases, with 12 bases between them. CDR3 region: CSVELGGMGYTF. The CDR3 DNA reads as TGCAGCGTTGAACTGGGGGGGATGGGCTACACCTTC.

The chain joins TRBV7-2 to TRBJ2-1, with unresolved D. Per germline, CDR1 SGHTA and CDR2 FQGNSA. CDR3 length: 14 amino acids. V lost 11 bases, J lost 0 bases, and 14 bases lay in between. The CDR3 loop reads CAGSGASSYNEQFF. CDR3 sequence (DNA): TGTGCCGGTTCTGGTGCGAGCTCCTACAATGAGCAGTTCTTC.

This chain connects TRBV6-6 to TRBJ2-3, with a possible D match to TRBD2 (5 bases). The CDR3 sequence is 17 residues long. V lost 2 bases and J 4 bases, leaving 19 bases between the germline ends. In germline, CDR1 is MNHNY, CDR2 SVGAGI (reference sequence). CDR3 amino acids: CASSYPFGRVMADTQYF. As DNA, the CDR3 is TGTGCCAGCAGTTACCCCTTTGGGCGGGTTATGGCAGATACGCAGTATTTT.

V is TRBV9 and J is TRBJ1-2; possible D gene TRBD1, 6 bases. With 0 bases removed from V and 5 bases from J, the gap between germline ends came to 14 bases. The germline V gene has CDR1 SGDLS and CDR2 YYNGEE. There are 15 residues in the CDR3. The CDR3 coding sequence is TGTGCCAGCAGCGTAGGGGCAGGGGACTTTTATGGCTACACCTTC. Translating it yields CASSVGAGDFYGYTF.